The clone carrying this TCR beta chain has a handful of counts. These data are taken from a study of blood T cell repertoires in COVID-19. Study summary: T cells, B-cell-depleted T cells, or PBMCs supplied cDNA or gDNA.

Profiled with immunoSEQ multiplex PCR; TCRdb holds only in-frame clones, not every one. Of about 68,000 clones listed, 65% to 80% are singletons. Germline V lookup: CDR1 SNHLY, CDR2 FYNNEI. There are 17 residues in the CDR3. Trimming shortened V by 2 bases and J by 0 bases, and 16 bases separated the two germline ends. The chain recombines TRBV2 with TRBJ1-2; possibly TRBD1 for D (5 bases). What was sequenced was peripheral blood. This TCR derives from a human donor in a cohort sampled during active COVID-19. This CDR3 is CASSETWFQGANYGYTF. CDR3 coding DNA: TGTGCCAGCAGTGAAACCTGGTTCCAGGGTGCTAACTATGGCTACACCTTC.